The present TCR beta chain was sequenced within a study of cytomegalovirus exposure and HLA in healthy donors (dated by TCRdb to about 2017). About the investigation overall: The 500 to 800 repertoires of the first cohort and the 95 to 150 validation repertoires were produced on the same platform, according to a later analysis. The study aimed to test whether cataloging public T cell receptors could reveal signatures of past pathogen exposure. In addition to the first cohort of approximately 670 subjects, a separate validation cohort of some 120 different subjects was used. High-throughput TCR immunosequencing, statistical association of individual TCRs with disease status, and machine learning were combined to predict cytomegalovirus infection status.

The donors belonged to the validation cohort of under 150 subjects, which was separate from the approximately 700-subject first cohort. Here is what the overall study found, with its caveats: All 120 or so repertoires were used to score co-occurrence in the validation cohort in a later analysis, because that analysis had no HLA typing for the cohort. In the study, about 150 TCR beta chains were listed as associated with cytomegalovirus. The authors suggested that the approach could potentially be extended to other disease states and immunological phenotypes. A later analysis found that TCRs clustered in the first cohort also tended to co-occur in the roughly 120 validation repertoires, with approximately 94% of cluster scores above 0. In vitro tests confirmed that a few of the cytomegalovirus-associated TCR beta chains recognize cytomegalovirus antigens. Most TCR sequences were observed very rarely across donors, whereas some public TCRs were present in many individuals. Cytomegalovirus status was reported to be diagnosed by the classifier with high specificity and sensitivity in both the original and validation cohorts.

The library was obtained by the immunoSEQ multiplex PCR assay. In the authors' own workflow: To diagnose cytomegalovirus status from the catalog of TCR beta chain sequences, a statistical classification framework was built. Here the immuneACCESS table is served through TCRdb, limited to in-frame sequences with V and J called. Missing clones are a known gap in these copies; in checked studies unresolved V genes cover under half, and the rest lacks a known reason. V, J and clone size are those of that table, while D and trimming were read from the DNA. The sample table lists 100,000 to 150,000 clones, roughly 95% of them with a count of one. Together, the top ten hold around 1.7% of the sample. Remarks on this clone: Its recognized antigen is unknown. There are no base qualities to consult, and no much larger clone falls within one base.

Sequencing input: PBMCs. The receptor's source is a man between 18 and 35 years old in good health and CMV-seronegative.

CDR3 sequence: CASSVEPGVEAFF. The nucleotide sequence reads as follows: TGTGCCAGCAGCGTAGAGCCGGGAGTTGAAGCTTTCTTT. This sequence uses TRBV9 and TRBJ1-1; the D gene cannot be named for sure. The junction carries 10 bases between V and J, which are trimmed by 0 bases and 7 bases respectively. The germline V gene encodes CDR1 SGDLS and CDR2 YYNGEE. Spanning cysteine to phenylalanine, the CDR3 consists of 13 amino acids. The only DNA kept is the CDR3, 39 bases in frame from the first base.